This TCR beta chain appears in the sequencing data of a study of blood T cell repertoires in COVID-19. The count of this clone is one. Germline CDR1 is SGHTA and CDR2 is FQGNSA. The CDR3 is made up of 16 amino acids. With V trimmed by 2 bases and J by 4 bases, 9 bases remained unmatched. Here immunoSEQ multiplex PCR was the method, and the copy in TCRdb shows in-frame clones only, minus some. There are about 180,000 clones in the sample; 60% to 80% occur only once, and around an eighth lies in the top ten. Self-reported history from a screening survey and questionnaire set each donor's cohort. This receptor was obtained from a man aged 55-75 years who had been exposed to COVID-19. The chain recombines TRBV7-2 with TRBJ2-3, with 7 bases identical to TRBD1. The sequencing input was PBMCs or T cells enriched from blood (not recorded which). CDR3 coding DNA: TGTGCCAGCAGCTTATCTACAGGGGCAGGGGCAGATACGCAGTATTTT. As protein: CASSLSTGAGADTQYF.